These T cell receptor beta chains were read from a single sample in a study of cytomegalovirus exposure and HLA in healthy donors. TCRdb's table, derived via immunoSEQ multiplex PCR, lists solely in-frame clones and lacks some. Among 150,000 to 200,000 clones, 65% to 85% were seen once, and the ten largest hold approximately 0.092%. Material: PBMCs. Every receptor here comes from a boy aged 2 to 10 in good health and CMV-seronegative. Each CDR3 is given with its conserved first and last residue. The D gene is left open where the match is weak. Only part of the rows carry a size: once, few, many, or a class if the clone is expanded.

abundance	v_gene	d_gene	j_gene	CDR3nt	CDR3aa
-	TRBV5-4	TRBD2	TRBJ2-1	TGTGCCAGCAGCTTTCGCGGGGGGGCAGTCAATGAGCAGTTCTTC	CASSFRGGAVNEQFF
few	TRBV5-1	-	TRBJ2-5	TGCGCCAGCAGCTTGGCGGACACCCTCCAAGAGACCCAGTACTTC	CASSLADTLQETQYF
-	TRBV6-1	-	TRBJ2-1	TGTGCCAGCAGTGAAGCGCCCCCCAGGGTGGGAAACTATGAGCAGTTCTTC	CASSEAPPRVGNYEQFF
-	TRBV7-3	-	TRBJ2-5	TGTGCCAGCAGCGCCGGGCAGGGGGGAGAGACCCAGTACTTC	CASSAGQGGETQYF
once	TRBV19	-	TRBJ1-2	TGTGCCAGTACAGCGGGTGCCTATGGCTACACCTTC	CASTAGAYGYTF
-	TRBV7-2	TRBD1	TRBJ2-2	TGTGCCAGCAGCTGGGGACAGTTCACCGGGGAGCTGTTTTTT	CASSWGQFTGELFF
-	TRBV6-5	-	TRBJ2-2	TGTGCCAGCAGTTACCAGTCGAACACCGGGGAGCTGTTTTTT	CASSYQSNTGELFF
-	TRBV7-9	-	TRBJ2-4	TGTGCCAGCAGCTCTCGGGACTCTATTCAGTACTTC	CASSSRDSIQYF
-	TRBV6-1	TRBD2	TRBJ2-3	TGTGCCAGCGCACCGGGGCGGGGGGCGGGGGATACGCAGTATTTT	CASAPGRGAGDTQYF
-	TRBV27	TRBD1	TRBJ1-1	TGTGCCAGCAGCCCCGACAGGGTTAAAGCTTTCTTT	CASSPDRVKAFF
-	TRBV27	TRBD2	TRBJ2-7	TGTGCCAGCAGTTCCTGGGCTAGCGGTTCCTACGAGCAGTACTTC	CASSSWASGSYEQYF
-	TRBV19	-	TRBJ1-2	TGTGCCAGTAGTAGAGAGACAGCTAACTATGGCTACACCTTC	CASSRETANYGYTF
-	TRBV5-1	TRBD2	TRBJ2-2	TGCGCCAGCAGCTACCTGAGCGGGGAGAACACCGGGGAGCTGTTTTTT	CASSYLSGENTGELFF
-	TRBV18	TRBD1	TRBJ1-2	TGTGCCAGCTCACCTTACGACAGGGGGGACGGCTACACCTTC	CASSPYDRGDGYTF
-	TRBV5-6	-	TRBJ2-5	TGTGCCAGCAGTCCACTCGGGGGGCCACCCCAGGAGACCCAGTACTTC	CASSPLGGPPQETQYF
-	TRBV7-3	TRBD2	TRBJ2-7	TGTGCCAGCAGCTTAACGGGTGGGGGGGCCTACGAGCAGTACTTC	CASSLTGGGAYEQYF
-	TRBV6-6	-	TRBJ1-5	TGTGCCAGCAGCTTAGACAGTTCCTCAAGCAATCAGCCCCAGCATTTT	CASSLDSSSSNQPQHF
-	TRBV5-1	-	TRBJ2-3	TGCGCCAGCAGCTTGGCCAGGGTGGTGACAGATACGCAGTATTTT	CASSLARVVTDTQYF
-	TRBV6-4	-	TRBJ1-4	TGTGCCAGCAGTGACCCACCACTTGCAACTAATGAAAAACTGTTTTTT	CASSDPPLATNEKLFF
-	TRBV4-3	-	TRBJ1-1	TGCGCCAGCAGCCAAGGGAGTACCATGAACACTGAAGCTTTCTTT	CASSQGSTMNTEAFF
-	TRBV6-4	-	TRBJ2-2	TGTGCCAGCAGTGACTCGTTAACCGGGGAGCTGTTTTTT	CASSDSLTGELFF
-	TRBV18	-	TRBJ1-1	TGTGCCAGCTCCCCCACAGGGAACACTGAAGCTTTCTTT	CASSPTGNTEAFF
-	TRBV27	TRBD2	TRBJ2-7	TGTGCCAGCAGCCCTTATCGGGGGGGGGCTCACGAGCAGTACTTC	CASSPYRGGAHEQYF
-	TRBV27	TRBD1	TRBJ2-3	TGTGCCAGCAGGCCGGGACAGGGGGCGGGTACGCAGTATTTT	CASRPGQGAGTQYF
-	TRBV4-3	TRBD2	TRBJ2-2	TGCGCCAGCAGCCCTTCTCCTAGCGGGACGAACACCGGGGAGCTGTTTTTT	CASSPSPSGTNTGELFF
-	TRBV5-4	-	TRBJ1-2	TGTGCCAGCAGCTTACCAGGGTGGGATGGCTACACCTTC	CASSLPGWDGYTF
-	TRBV5-6	-	TRBJ2-7	TGTGCCAGCAGCTTGGGGCCGGGTGCATCCTACGAGCAGTACTTC	CASSLGPGASYEQYF
few	TRBV5-4	TRBD2	TRBJ2-2	TGTGCCAGCAGCTTGAGGGCGGGGGGGAACACCGGGGAGCTGTTTTTT	CASSLRAGGNTGELFF
-	TRBV5-4	TRBD1	TRBJ2-4	TGTGCCAGCAGCCTTCGGACAGGGGCCGGTCTAGCTGTGAACATTCAGTACTTC	CASSLRTGAGLAVNIQYF
once	TRBV7-9	TRBD2	TRBJ2-5	TGTGCCAGCAGCTTAGCCGTGTGGCTAGCGGGAGAAGAGACCCAGTACTTC	CASSLAVWLAGEETQYF
-	TRBV4-2	-	TRBJ2-5	TGTGCCAGCAGCCAAGGCTACGTGGAAGAGACCCAGTACTTC	CASSQGYVEETQYF
-	TRBV11-1	-	TRBJ1-4	TGTGCCAGCAGCGTACATCCGGGACATACAACTAATGAAAAACTGTTTTTT	CASSVHPGHTTNEKLFF
-	TRBV2	TRBD1	TRBJ1-2	TGTGCCAGCGCGTTGACGGACAGGGGAGTTGGCTACACCTTC	CASALTDRGVGYTF
-	TRBV5-5	-	TRBJ2-5	TGTGCCAGCAGCTTGCTGCGAGAGACCCAGTACTTC	CASSLLRETQYF
-	TRBV9	TRBD1	TRBJ1-2	TGTGCCAGCAGCTCTAGTTGGGCAGGGGGCCTGGGCTACACCTTC	CASSSSWAGGLGYTF
-	TRBV19	TRBD2	TRBJ2-1	TGTGCCAGTACCCGGACTAGCGGGGGATACTCCTACAATGAGCAGTTCTTC	CASTRTSGGYSYNEQFF
-	TRBV5-6	-	TRBJ1-1	TGTGCCAGCAGCTTCCGGGGGACTGAAGCTTTCTTT	CASSFRGTEAFF
-	TRBV29-1	TRBD2	TRBJ2-3	TGCAGCGTTGGGCTAGCGGGGACCCCTGGACCCGGATCCACAGATACGCAGTATTTT	CSVGLAGTPGPGSTDTQYF